A single sample gave rise to the 29 T cell receptor beta chains below, sequenced in a study of shared clonotypes between healthy human individuals. The data were produced by immunoSEQ multiplex PCR, yet TCRdb's version contains in-frame clones alone and is incomplete. The sample shows over a million clones, roughly 74% of them seen only once. The sequencing input was memory CD4+ T cells from PBMCs. Subset specified: CD45RA-negative fraction. The receptors come from a man aged 18-30 years in good health. Some clones in this sample may be carry-over from other donors' samples.

The CDR3 nucleotides read TGTGCCAGCAGTCCGATCGGGACAGCTCAAGAGACCCAGTACTTC. Translation: CASSPIGTAQETQYF. V gene TRBV27 combines with J gene TRBJ2-5, with TRBD1 identical over 7 bases. This CDR3 contains 15 residues. J was trimmed by 2 bases and V by 5 bases; bases with no gene match: 8. Germline CDR1 MNHEY, CDR2 SMNVEV (reference sequence).

This clone was picked up many times. The rearrangement joins TRBV5-1 to TRBJ2-3; D possibly corresponds to TRBD1 (6 bases). The CDR3 has 15 amino acids. The V and J ends lost 4 bases and 2 bases respectively, with 14 bases between them. Germline lookup yields CDR1 SGHRS and CDR2 YFSETQ. The CDR3 nucleotides read TGCGCCAGCAGCCCAGGACAGTCGACCACAGATACGCAGTATTTT. Translation: CASSPGQSTTDTQYF.

This chain connects TRBV30 to TRBJ2-1; TRBD2 might be the D (6 bases). Germline loops: CDR1 GTSNPN, CDR2 SVGIG (reference sequence). The CDR3 runs 14 residues. V was shortened by 2 bases and J by 8 bases, with 16 bases between the two germline ends. This CDR3 reads CAWSPWTILDEQFF. Here the CDR3 DNA reads TGTGCCTGGAGTCCCTGGACTATTTTGGATGAGCAGTTCTTC.

A remark on this clone: Other DNA sequences from this sample encode an identical CDR3 as well. The chain joins TRBV20-1 to TRBJ2-5; D uncertain. This CDR3 spans 11 amino acids. Germline values: CDR1 DFQATT, CDR2 SNEGSKA (reference sequence). Trimming shortened V by 7 bases and J by 2 bases, and 8 bases separated the two germline ends. The CDR3 region is CSGQTQETQYF. The CDR3 DNA reads as TGCAGTGGGCAAACGCAAGAGACCCAGTACTTC.

The chain employs TRBV5-6 and TRBJ2-1, with D perhaps being TRBD1 or TRBD2 (5 bases each). CDR1 and CDR2 (germline): SGHDT, YYEEEE. The CDR3 covers 17 residues. Trimming removed 0 bases at V and 6 bases at J, with 19 bases between. The CDR3 spells CASSLEFGTERANEQFF. CDR3 nucleotides: TGTGCCAGCAGCTTGGAGTTTGGGACGGAACGAGCCAATGAGCAGTTCTTC.

This clone showed up just once. CDR3 protein: CASSREGTSASYNEQFF. In nucleotides, the CDR3 is TGCGCCAGCAGCCGAGAAGGGACTAGCGCCTCCTACAATGAGCAGTTCTTC. V usage is TRBV4-1 and J usage is TRBJ2-1, with 10 bases that match TRBD2. Germline V gene data show CDR1 as MGHRA and CDR2 as YSYEKL. Trimming took 4 bases from V and 0 from J; bases not matched to a gene: 6. This CDR3 spans 17 amino acids.

The chain combines TRBV10-3 with TRBJ1-1; unclear D gene. The CDR3 consists of 12 residues. CDR1 is ENHRY and CDR2 is SYGVKD in the germline V gene. The germline V and J ends were trimmed by 6 bases and 3 bases, with 8 bases remaining between them. The CDR3 nucleotides are TGTGCCATCAGGGGCTGGTACACTGAAGCTTTCTTT. As protein: CAIRGWYTEAFF.

The rearrangement uses TRBV27 and TRBJ2-7; D possibly corresponds to TRBD2 (6 bases). This CDR3 region has 16 residues. Germline CDR1 reads MNHEY; CDR2 reads SMNVEV (reference sequence). Trimming stripped 5 bases from V and 0 bases from J, with 17 bases between. The CDR3: CASSPTGTQGSYEQYF. CDR3 nucleotides: TGTGCCAGCAGTCCCACCGGGACTCAGGGCTCCTACGAGCAGTACTTC.

In this sample, this clone turned up a few times. DNA of the CDR3: TGTGCCAGCAGTTTCGGGACTAGCGGGAGTTTTTCCTACGAGCAGTACTTC. It codes for CASSFGTSGSFSYEQYF. This chain connects TRBV28 to TRBJ2-7; TRBD2 aligns across 14 bases. The V gene end was trimmed by 3 bases and the J gene end by 1 base; junction bases not matched to a gene: 5. Germline CDR1 MDHEN, CDR2 SYDVKM. The CDR3 consists of 17 residues.

This clone was recorded once. Distinct nucleotide sequences in the sample also encode this CDR3. V gene TRBV28 combines with J gene TRBJ1-3; D possibly corresponds to TRBD1 (5 bases). This CDR3 has 14 amino acids. The V end was cut by 5 bases, the J end by 4 bases, with 12 bases between. Per germline, CDR1 MDHEN and CDR2 SYDVKM. DNA of the CDR3: TGTGCCAGCAGTCCGCCAGGGTCCGGAAACACCATATATTTT. Translation: CASSPPGSGNTIYF.

The gene calls are TRBV4-2 and TRBJ2-3; 11 bases fit TRBD1. The CDR3 is 17 amino acids. CDR1 and CDR2 (germline): LGHNA, YNFKEQ. V lost 4 bases, J lost 9 bases, and 15 bases stayed unmatched. CDR3 sequence: CASSLGQGGSVTLTQYF. CDR3 in DNA: TGTGCCAGCAGCCTGGGACAGGGGGGTTCTGTGACCTTAACGCAGTATTTT.

This rearrangement joins TRBV18 to TRBJ2-5, with D tentatively TRBD1 or TRBD2 (5 bases each). The germline V gene has CDR1 KGHSH and CDR2 LQKENI. The CDR3 runs to 15 residues. The ends were cut back, 3 bases at V and 1 base at J, with 12 bases in the middle. Written as DNA, the CDR3 is TGTGCCAGCTCACCCGTAGCAGGGAGCCAAGAGACCCAGTACTTC. Its translation: CASSPVAGSQETQYF.

The chain employs TRBV9 and TRBJ2-2, with 10 bases matching TRBD2. The CDR3 totals 17 residues. J was trimmed by 4 bases and V by 4 bases; bases with no gene match: 10. Looked up from germline, CDR1 is SGDLS and CDR2 is YYNGEE. The CDR3 DNA reads TGTGCCAGCAGCAAATCAGCGGGAGGGCGGAGCACCGGGGAGCTGTTTTTT. Translated, it gives CASSKSAGGRSTGELFF.

This clone was counted between two and nine times. The chain couples TRBV29-1 to TRBJ2-5; D is perhaps TRBD1 (6 bases). The J call may be faulty, since TRBJ2-7 better matches the DNA end. Germline-derived CDR1 and CDR2 are SQVTM and ANQGSEA. The CDR3 runs 14 residues. CDR3 sequence reads: CSVVVGQRYYEQYF. Here the CDR3 DNA reads TGCAGCGTTGTTGTCGGACAGAGATACTACGAGCAGTACTTC.

The gene calls are TRBV6-1 and TRBJ1-2, with D maybe TRBD1 (5 bases). The germline V gene has CDR1 MNHNS and CDR2 SASEGT. Trimming removed 1 base from V and 2 bases from J, with 11 bases in between. The CDR3 totals 15 residues. Written as DNA, the CDR3 is TGTGCCAGCAGTGAAGTTGGGGCAGGGAACTATGGCTACACCTTC. Amino acids: CASSEVGAGNYGYTF.

V is TRBV5-1 and J is TRBJ2-2, with a possible D match to TRBD2 (6 bases). CDR1 is SGHRS and CDR2 is YFSETQ in the germline V gene. Trimming stripped 4 bases from V and 1 base from J, with 11 bases between. There are 15 residues in the CDR3. The CDR3 protein is CASSPGTENTGELFF. CDR3 sequence (DNA): TGCGCCAGCAGCCCGGGGACTGAGAACACCGGGGAGCTGTTTTTT.

V is TRBV27 and J is TRBJ2-2; 10 nucleotides align to TRBD2. CDR3 length: 15 residues. Trimming took 3 bases from V and 3 from J; bases not matched to a gene: 1. Germline lookup yields CDR1 MNHEY and CDR2 SMNVEV (reference sequence). CDR3 residues: CASSLGTSDTGELFF. The CDR3 DNA follows: TGTGCCAGCAGTTTGGGGACTAGCGACACCGGGGAGCTGTTTTTT.

CDR3 nucleotide sequence: TGTGCCAGCAGTGGATACAGGGGGCGGAGTGGCTACGAGCAGTACTTC. It yields the protein CASSGYRGRSGYEQYF. The chain joins TRBV6-1 to TRBJ2-7; 9 bases are shared with TRBD1. The CDR3 runs 16 residues. CDR1 and CDR2 from the germline V gene are MNHNS and SASEGT. Trimming at V came to 4 bases and at J to 3 bases, leaving 10 bases not matched to a gene.

V is TRBV5-4 and J is TRBJ2-3; TRBD2 matches 13 bases. In germline, CDR1 is SGHNT, CDR2 YYREEE (reference sequence). The CDR3 has 16 amino acids. V was pared by 4 bases and J by 5 bases, with 7 bases of the junction left unmatched. The CDR3, as DNA: TGTGCCAGCAGCCTACTAGCGGGAGGGCCAGGAGATACGCAGTATTTT. Translating gives CASSLLAGGPGDTQYF.

The chain joins TRBV2 to TRBJ2-1; D remains unclear. Trimming stripped 3 bases from V and 5 bases from J, with 14 bases between. This CDR3 is built from 15 residues. Germline V lookup: CDR1 SNHLY, CDR2 FYNNEI. This chain's CDR3 is CASSDGSLGNNEQFF. As DNA, the CDR3 is TGTGCCAGCAGTGATGGCTCGCTTGGAAACAATGAGCAGTTCTTC.

This chain connects TRBV27 to TRBJ1-4; D gene uncertain. Germline values: CDR1 MNHEY, CDR2 SMNVEV (reference sequence). V was cut by 6 bases and J by 0 bases, with 11 bases left in between. CDR3 length equals 15 residues. The CDR3 bases are TGTGCCAGCAGGACACTTATAACAACTAATGAAAAACTGTTTTTT. It specifies CASRTLITTNEKLFF.

This clone was observed once. This chain joins TRBV5-1 and TRBJ2-3; D not resolved. This CDR3 is built from 14 residues. V lost 0 bases and J 2 bases, leaving 7 bases between the germline ends. Germline-derived CDR1 and CDR2 are SGHRS and YFSETQ. The chain's CDR3 is CASSLAMATDTQYF. The CDR3 DNA is TGCGCCAGCAGCTTGGCCATGGCCACAGATACGCAGTATTTT.

The chain joins TRBV29-1 to TRBJ1-4; no firm D call. The CDR3 is made up of 11 amino acids. Germline CDR1 is SQVTM and CDR2 is ANQGSEA. V lost 6 bases to trimming and J lost 7 bases, with 9 bases between them. CDR3 amino acids: CSVGDREKLFF. The CDR3 nucleotides are TGCAGCGTAGGAGACCGTGAAAAACTGTTTTTT.

The rearrangement uses TRBV4-2 and TRBJ2-5; D is undetermined. V was clipped by 0 bases and J by 2 bases, with 7 bases between them. There are 14 residues in the CDR3. Germline loops: CDR1 LGHNA, CDR2 YNFKEQ. CDR3 residues: CASSQDSLQETQYF. In DNA, the CDR3 is TGTGCCAGCAGCCAAGATTCGCTGCAAGAGACCCAGTACTTC.

The chain carries TRBV6-1 and TRBJ1-5; D is perhaps TRBD1 (5 bases). V was shortened by 7 bases and J by 3 bases, with 16 bases between the two germline ends. This CDR3 region has 15 residues. Germline V gene lookup returns CDR1 MNHNS and CDR2 SASEGT. CDR3 nucleotide sequence: TGTGCCAGCATTCCCGGACACCTTAACAATCAGCCCCAGCATTTT. Its protein is CASIPGHLNNQPQHF.

This chain uses TRBV28 with TRBJ1-2; no clear D gene. CDR3 size: 14 residues. V was shortened by 7 bases and J by 5 bases, with 17 bases between the two germline ends. CDR1 and CDR2 from the germline V gene are MDHEN and SYDVKM. DNA of the CDR3: TGTGCCAGCAACCGTCCCCAGGAGAGTTATGGCTACACCTTC. It yields the protein CASNRPQESYGYTF.

The V call is TRBV5-1, the J call TRBJ1-1; 8 nucleotides line up with TRBD1. With 0 bases clipped from V and 1 base from J, the junction kept 8 bases outside the gene matches. Germline V gene sequence: CDR1 SGHRS, CDR2 YFSETQ. This CDR3 contains 17 residues. In DNA, the CDR3 is TGCGCCAGCAGCTTGGCCCCAGGGGGCTCCGGGAACACTGAAGCTTTCTTT. Translating it yields CASSLAPGGSGNTEAFF.

V is TRBV6-1 and J is TRBJ2-3, with 11 bases that match TRBD2. This CDR3 contains 18 residues. The V and J ends lost 0 bases and 0 bases, in that order; junction bases with no gene match: 5. CDR1 and CDR2 from the germline V gene are MNHNS and SASEGT. The CDR3: CASSEARLAGMSTDTQYF. As DNA, the CDR3 is TGTGCCAGCAGTGAAGCGAGACTAGCGGGAATGAGCACAGATACGCAGTATTTT.

The chain joins TRBV6-6 to TRBJ2-7; no clear D. There are 15 residues in the CDR3. Trimming stripped 2 bases from V and 2 bases from J, with 13 bases between. CDR1 and CDR2 (germline): MNHNY, SVGAGI (reference sequence). The CDR3 nucleotides are TGTGCCAGCAGTTACGGTCGGCGGTTCGCCTACGAGCAGTACTTC. Translating it yields CASSYGRRFAYEQYF.